This T cell receptor beta chain appears in the sequencing data of a study of T cell responses to AZD1222 COVID-19 vaccine. Study conclusions and caveats: Reports say nearly half of spike-specific TCRs go after unmutated variant regions. Spike-specific TCR repertoires showed rising breadth and depth after two AZD1222 doses. It should be noted that donors were predominantly white British and more often female, and clonal diversity was possibly underestimated.

In regard to this clone: As yet, its antigen is unknown.

Assay: immunoSEQ multiplex PCR; the TCRdb copy retains only in-frame clones and omits some. The repertoire holds about 140,000 clones, with approximately 95% as singletons. V was pared by 2 bases and J by 7 bases, with 24 bases between. Germline V lookup: CDR1 MDHEN, CDR2 SYDVKM. There are 18 residues in the CDR3. This rearrangement joins TRBV28 to TRBJ2-1; maybe TRBD2 (5 bases). This sample comprised peripheral blood, obtained on day 0 of MenACWY control vaccination. This clonotype originated in an adult in good health. CDR3 loop: CASSLRVPSQDERNEQFF. CDR3 DNA sequence: TGTGCCAGCAGTTTAAGGGTTCCTAGCCAGGACGAGAGGAATGAGCAGTTCTTC.